This T cell receptor (beta chain) was recorded in a study of cytomegalovirus exposure and HLA in healthy donors. Turning to this clone: Its antigen is unknown.

Both 60 Vbeta primers and 13 Jbeta primers went into the PCR. Sequenced by immunoSEQ multiplex PCR; TCRdb stores in-frame clones only, minus some. This table has 55,000 to 90,000 clones, around 78% appearing once. Study observations and caveats: Judged likely to be a sequencing artifact was a cluster of highly shared sequence variants. DRB1 showed the most TCR associations and HLA-C the fewest in a later analysis, as rates varied by HLA locus. Most TCR sequences were rare, but some public TCRs occurred in many donors.

Germline V gives CDR1 LNHNV, CDR2 YYDKDF (reference sequence). The J segment lost 4 bases and the V segment lost 1 base, leaving 9 bases of the junction unmatched. There are 17 residues in the CDR3. V gene TRBV15 combines with J gene TRBJ2-7; 11 bases line up with TRBD2. This receptor was taken from a man aged 50-59 years in good health and CMV-seronegative. Sequencing used PBMCs. The CDR3 nucleotides read TGTGCCACCAGCAGAGGGAACCGACTAGCGGGACATTACGAGCAGTACTTC. It specifies CATSRGNRLAGHYEQYF.